The clone carrying this TCR beta chain was observed at least ten times. TCRdb passed the 5' RACE reads through MiXCR, listing each CDR3 protein once. Of fewer than 900,000 distinct CDR3 sequences listed, about 20% are singletons. This entry comes from a study of identical twins. J was trimmed by 4 bases and V by 2 bases; bases with no gene match: 7. In germline, CDR1 is SGHVS, CDR2 FQNEAQ. This CDR3 is 17 amino acids long. A further study also used this sample, focusing on T cells expressing NK-cell markers. Turning to that study: In a few donors, dominant clonotypes made up about 28.3-65% of CD3+CD56-NKG2C+ cells. Certain NKG2C+ T cell clones were expanded, and their HCMV specificity remained unclear.

The sample taken for sequencing was PBMCs. The chain joins TRBV7-8 to TRBJ2-1; 11 bases line up with TRBD2. This TCR derives from a woman younger than 35 in good health. The CDR3 sequence is CASSLKPLAGGYNEQFF. CDR3 in DNA: TGTGCCAGCAGCTTAAAGCCCCTAGCGGGGGGTTACAATGAGCAGTTCTTC.